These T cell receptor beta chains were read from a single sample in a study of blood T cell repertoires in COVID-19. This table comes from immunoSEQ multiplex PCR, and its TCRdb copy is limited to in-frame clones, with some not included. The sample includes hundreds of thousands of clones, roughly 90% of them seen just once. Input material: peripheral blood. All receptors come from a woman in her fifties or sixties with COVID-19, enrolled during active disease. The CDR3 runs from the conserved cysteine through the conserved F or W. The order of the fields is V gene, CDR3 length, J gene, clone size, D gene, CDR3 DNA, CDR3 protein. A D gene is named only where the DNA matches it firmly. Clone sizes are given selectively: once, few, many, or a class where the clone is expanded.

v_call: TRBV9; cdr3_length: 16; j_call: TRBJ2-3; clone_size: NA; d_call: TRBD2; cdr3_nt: TGTGCCAGCAGCGTACTTTCTAGCGGGTTCACAGATACGCAGTATTTT; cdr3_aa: CASSVLSSGFTDTQYF
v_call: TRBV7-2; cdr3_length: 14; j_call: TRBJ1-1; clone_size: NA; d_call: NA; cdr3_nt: TGTGCCAGCAGCTTCCGACAGGCTGGGTTAGAAGCTTTCTTT; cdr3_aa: CASSFRQAGLEAFF
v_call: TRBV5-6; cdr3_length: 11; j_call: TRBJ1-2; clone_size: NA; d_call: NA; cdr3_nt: TGTGCCAGCAGACAGTCTGGGGGCTACACCTTC; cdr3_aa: CASRQSGGYTF
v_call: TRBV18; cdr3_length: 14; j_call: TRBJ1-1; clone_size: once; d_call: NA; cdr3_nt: TGTGCCAGCTCACCAACGGTTGCGGACACTGAAGCTTTCTTT; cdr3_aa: CASSPTVADTEAFF
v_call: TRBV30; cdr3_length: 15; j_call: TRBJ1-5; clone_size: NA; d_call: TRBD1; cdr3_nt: TGTGCCTGGAGGATCCAGGGGGCTAGCAATCAGCCCCAGCATTTT; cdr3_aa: CAWRIQGASNQPQHF
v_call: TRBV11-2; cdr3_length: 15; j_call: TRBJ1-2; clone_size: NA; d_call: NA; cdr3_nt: TGTGCCAGCAGCTTAGACAGGCATGCTAACTATGGCTACACCTTC; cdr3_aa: CASSLDRHANYGYTF
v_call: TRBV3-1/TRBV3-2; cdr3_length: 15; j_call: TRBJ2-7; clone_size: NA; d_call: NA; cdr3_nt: TGTGCCAGCAGCCAAGATCTTAGCGGTCACTACGAGCAGTACTTC; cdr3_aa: CASSQDLSGHYEQYF
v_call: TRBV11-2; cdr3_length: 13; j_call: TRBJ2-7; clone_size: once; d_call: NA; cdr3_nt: TGTGCCAGCAGCCCAGTTCTGTCCTACGAGCAGTACTTC; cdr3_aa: CASSPVLSYEQYF
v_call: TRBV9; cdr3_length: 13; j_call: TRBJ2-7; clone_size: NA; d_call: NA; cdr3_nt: TGTGCCAGCAGCCAGGGTGAACCCTACGAGCAGTACTTC; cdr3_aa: CASSQGEPYEQYF
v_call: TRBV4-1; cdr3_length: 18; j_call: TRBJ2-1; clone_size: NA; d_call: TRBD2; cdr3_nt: TGCGCCAGCAGCCAAGGACCAATCCCTAGCGGGGGGATATATGAGCAGTTCTTC; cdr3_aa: CASSQGPIPSGGIYEQFF
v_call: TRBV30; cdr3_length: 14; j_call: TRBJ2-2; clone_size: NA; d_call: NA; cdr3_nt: TGTGCCTGGACTCTTACGACTTACACCGGGGAGCTGTTTTTT; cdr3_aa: CAWTLTTYTGELFF
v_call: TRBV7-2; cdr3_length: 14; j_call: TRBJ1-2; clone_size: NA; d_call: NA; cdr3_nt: TGTGCCAGCAGCTTACAAGGGGAGGGTGGTGGCTACACCTTC; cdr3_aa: CASSLQGEGGGYTF
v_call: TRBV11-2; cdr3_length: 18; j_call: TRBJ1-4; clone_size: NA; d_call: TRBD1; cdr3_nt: TGTGCCAGCAGCCCCATCCCGGGACAGGGGGGAACTAATGAAAAACTGTTTTTT; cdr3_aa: CASSPIPGQGGTNEKLFF
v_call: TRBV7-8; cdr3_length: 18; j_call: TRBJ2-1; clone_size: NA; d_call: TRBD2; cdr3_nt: TGTGCCAGCAGCATTGGACTAGCGGGGGCGATCTCCTACAATGAGCAGTTCTTC; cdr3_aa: CASSIGLAGAISYNEQFF
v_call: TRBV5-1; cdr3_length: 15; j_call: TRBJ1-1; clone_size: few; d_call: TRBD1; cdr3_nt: TGCGCCAGCAGCCCCCACAGGGGTGGGGACACTGAAGCTTTCTTT; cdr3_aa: CASSPHRGGDTEAFF
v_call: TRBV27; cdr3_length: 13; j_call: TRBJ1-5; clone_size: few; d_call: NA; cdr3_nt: TGTGCCAGCAGCGACAGTGCCAATCAGCCCCAGCATTTT; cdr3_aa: CASSDSANQPQHF
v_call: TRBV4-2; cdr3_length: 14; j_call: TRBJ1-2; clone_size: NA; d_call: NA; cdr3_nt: TGTGCCAGCAGCCAAGATAGGGGGGGAGGTGGCTACACCTTC; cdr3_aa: CASSQDRGGGGYTF
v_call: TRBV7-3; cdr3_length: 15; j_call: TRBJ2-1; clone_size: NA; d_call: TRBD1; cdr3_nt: TGTGCCAGCAGCGCGACAGGGGGGCCTTACAATGAGCAGTTCTTC; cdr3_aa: CASSATGGPYNEQFF
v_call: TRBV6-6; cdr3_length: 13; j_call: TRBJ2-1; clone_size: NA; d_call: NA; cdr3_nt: TGTGCCAGCAGGGGAGACAACTACAATGAGCAGTTCTTC; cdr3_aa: CASRGDNYNEQFF
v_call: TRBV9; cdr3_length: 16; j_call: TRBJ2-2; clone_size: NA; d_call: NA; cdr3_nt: TGTGCCAGCAGCGCCCCCGGAGCTTACGACACCGGGGAGCTGTTTTTT; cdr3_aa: CASSAPGAYDTGELFF
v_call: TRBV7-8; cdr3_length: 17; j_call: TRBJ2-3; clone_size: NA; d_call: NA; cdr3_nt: TGTGCCAGCAGCTTAGCGTCGGAGAATTGGGGAGTAGATACGCAGTATTTT; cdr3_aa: CASSLASENWGVDTQYF
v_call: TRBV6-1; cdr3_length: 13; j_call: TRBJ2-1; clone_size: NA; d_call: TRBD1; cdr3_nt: TGTGCCAGCAGTGAAGCTTGGGACAGAGAGCAGTTCTTC; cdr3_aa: CASSEAWDREQFF
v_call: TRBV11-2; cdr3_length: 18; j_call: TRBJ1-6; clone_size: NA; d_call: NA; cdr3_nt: TGTGCCAGCAGCTTAGTTCCCCCGACAGGATTTGGTAATTCACCCCTCCACTTT; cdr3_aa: CASSLVPPTGFGNSPLHF
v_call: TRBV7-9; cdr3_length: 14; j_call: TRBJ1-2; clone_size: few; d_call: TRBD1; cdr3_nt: TGTGCCAGCAGCCCCGGGGACAGAGGCTATGGCTACACCTTC; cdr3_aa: CASSPGDRGYGYTF
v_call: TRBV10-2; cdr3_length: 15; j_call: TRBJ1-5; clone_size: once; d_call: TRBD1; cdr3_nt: TGCGCCAGCAGTTTAACCGGGACAGCAAATCAGCCCCAGCATTTT; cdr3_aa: CASSLTGTANQPQHF
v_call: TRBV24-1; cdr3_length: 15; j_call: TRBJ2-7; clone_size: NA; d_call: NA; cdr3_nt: TGTGCCACCAATTACTTGCCTACGGTCGTCCACGAGCAGTACTTC; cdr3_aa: CATNYLPTVVHEQYF
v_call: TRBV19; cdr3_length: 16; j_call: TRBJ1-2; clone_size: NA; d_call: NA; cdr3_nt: TGTGCCAGTAGTATTCTCCGGGGACACATTAACTATGGCTACACCTTC; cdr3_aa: CASSILRGHINYGYTF
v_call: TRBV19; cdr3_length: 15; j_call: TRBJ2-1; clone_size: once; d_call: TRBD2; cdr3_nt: TGTGCCAGTAGTATACCGGGGGGAGGGAGGGATGAGCAGTTCTTC; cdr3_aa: CASSIPGGGRDEQFF
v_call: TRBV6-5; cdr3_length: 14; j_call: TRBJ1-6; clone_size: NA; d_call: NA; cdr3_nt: TGTGCCAGCGGGCAGGGATCATATAATTCACCCCTCCACTTT; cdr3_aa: CASGQGSYNSPLHF
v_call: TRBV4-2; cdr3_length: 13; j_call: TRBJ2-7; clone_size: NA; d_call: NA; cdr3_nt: TGTGCCAGCAGCCCGGGACTCCCTCCCGAGCAGTACTTC; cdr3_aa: CASSPGLPPEQYF
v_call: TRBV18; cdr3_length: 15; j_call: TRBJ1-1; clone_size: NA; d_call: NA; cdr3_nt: TGTGCCAGCTCACCACCGAGTCGCTTGGACACTGAAGCTTTCTTT; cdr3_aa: CASSPPSRLDTEAFF
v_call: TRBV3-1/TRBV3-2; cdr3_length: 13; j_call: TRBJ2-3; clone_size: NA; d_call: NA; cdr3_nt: TGTGCCAGCAGCTCCCGGGGCACAGATACGCAGTATTTT; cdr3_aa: CASSSRGTDTQYF
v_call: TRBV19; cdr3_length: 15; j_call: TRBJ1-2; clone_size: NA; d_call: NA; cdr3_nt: TGTGCCAGTAGTATACCCTCGGGAGGGACTTATGGCTACACCTTC; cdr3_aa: CASSIPSGGTYGYTF
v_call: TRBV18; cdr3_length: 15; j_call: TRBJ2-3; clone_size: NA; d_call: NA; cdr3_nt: TGTGCCAGCTCACGTGGCGGCGGATCCACAGATACGCAGTATTTT; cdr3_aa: CASSRGGGSTDTQYF
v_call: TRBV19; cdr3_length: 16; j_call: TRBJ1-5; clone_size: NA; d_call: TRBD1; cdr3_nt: TGTGCCAGTAGTTTTACTCTCGGACAGGGGTATCAGCCCCAGCATTTT; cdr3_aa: CASSFTLGQGYQPQHF
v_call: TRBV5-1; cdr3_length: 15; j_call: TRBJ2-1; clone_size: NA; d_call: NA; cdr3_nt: TGCGCCAGCAGCTTGGACGGGAGCTCCTACAATGAGCAGTTCTTC; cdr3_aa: CASSLDGSSYNEQFF
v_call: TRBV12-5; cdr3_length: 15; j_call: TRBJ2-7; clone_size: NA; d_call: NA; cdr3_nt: TGTGCTAGTGGTTTCCTTCACCGGGACTTCGACGAGCAGTACTTC; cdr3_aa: CASGFLHRDFDEQYF
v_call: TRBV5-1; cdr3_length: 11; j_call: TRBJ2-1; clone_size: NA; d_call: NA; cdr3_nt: TGCGCCAGCAGATCGGACAATGAGCAGTTCTTC; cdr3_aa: CASRSDNEQFF
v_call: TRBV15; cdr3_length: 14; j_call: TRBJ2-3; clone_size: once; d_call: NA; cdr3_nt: TGTGCCACCAGCAGGAGGGTTTTGTGGGATACGCAGTATTTT; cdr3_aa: CATSRRVLWDTQYF
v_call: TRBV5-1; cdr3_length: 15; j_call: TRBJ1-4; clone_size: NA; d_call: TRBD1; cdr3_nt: TGCGCCAGCAGCGAGATAGGGACAGGAAGTGAAAAACTGTTTTTT; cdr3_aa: CASSEIGTGSEKLFF
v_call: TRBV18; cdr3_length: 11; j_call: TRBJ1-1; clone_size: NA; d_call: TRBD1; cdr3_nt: TGTGCCAGCTCCGGGACAGACGAAGCTTTCTTT; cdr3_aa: CASSGTDEAFF
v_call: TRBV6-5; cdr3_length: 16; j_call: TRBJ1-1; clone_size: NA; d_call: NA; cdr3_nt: TGTGCCAGCAGTTATGGTACCGGACTGATGAACACTGAAGCTTTCTTT; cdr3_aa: CASSYGTGLMNTEAFF
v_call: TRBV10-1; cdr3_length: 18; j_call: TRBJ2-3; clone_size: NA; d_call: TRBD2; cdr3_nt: TGCGCCAGCAGTGAGAGGCGGGGGGCCACTCCTGGCACAGATACGCAGTATTTT; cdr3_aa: CASSERRGATPGTDTQYF
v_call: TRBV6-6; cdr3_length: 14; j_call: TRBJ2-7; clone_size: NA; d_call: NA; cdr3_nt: TGTGCCAGCAGCCTCACAGGGTTTTCGTACGAGCAGTACTTC; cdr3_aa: CASSLTGFSYEQYF
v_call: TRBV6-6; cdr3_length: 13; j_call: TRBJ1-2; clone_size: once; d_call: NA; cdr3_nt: TGTGCCAGCAGTTACGCCCGACAGGACCTGAGCACCTTC; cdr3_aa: CASSYARQDLSTF
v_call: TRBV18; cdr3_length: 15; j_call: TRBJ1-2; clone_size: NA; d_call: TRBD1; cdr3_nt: TGTGCCAGCTCACCCCGGCGGGACAGCCTATATGGCTACACCTTC; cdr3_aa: CASSPRRDSLYGYTF
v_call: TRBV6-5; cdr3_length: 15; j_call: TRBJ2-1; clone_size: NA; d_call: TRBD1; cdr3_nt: TGTGCCAGCAGCCACAGGGGGCTTTTGGTGAATGAGCAGTTCTTC; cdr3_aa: CASSHRGLLVNEQFF
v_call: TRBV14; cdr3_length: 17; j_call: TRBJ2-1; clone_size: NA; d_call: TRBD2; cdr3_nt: TGTGCCAGCAGCCAATGGGCGCGGGGGGGCAGTCGGGATGAGCAGTTCTTC; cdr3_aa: CASSQWARGGSRDEQFF
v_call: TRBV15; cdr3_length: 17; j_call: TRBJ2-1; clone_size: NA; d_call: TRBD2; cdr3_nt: TGTGCCACCAGCAGACCCGCCACATTGACTAGCTGGGGTGAGCAGTTCTTC; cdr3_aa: CATSRPATLTSWGEQFF
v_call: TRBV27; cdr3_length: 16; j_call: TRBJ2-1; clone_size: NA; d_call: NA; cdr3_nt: TGTGCCAGCAGTCCGATAAGCGACAGAAATTACAATGAGCAGTTCTTC; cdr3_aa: CASSPISDRNYNEQFF
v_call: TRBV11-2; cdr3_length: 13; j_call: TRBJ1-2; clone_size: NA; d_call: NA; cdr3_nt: TGTGCCAGCAGCTTAGTAGGAGGATGGGGCTACACCTTC; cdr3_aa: CASSLVGGWGYTF
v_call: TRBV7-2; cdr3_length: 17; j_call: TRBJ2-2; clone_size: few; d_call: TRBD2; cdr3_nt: TGTGCCAGCAGCTTAGATCGGACTAGCGGGGGGGCGAGGGAGCTGTTTTTT; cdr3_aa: CASSLDRTSGGARELFF
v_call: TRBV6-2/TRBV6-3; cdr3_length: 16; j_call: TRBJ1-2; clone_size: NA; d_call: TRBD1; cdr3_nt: TGTGCCAGCAGTCACTTCGGGACAGGTGGTTTCTATGGCTACACCTTC; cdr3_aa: CASSHFGTGGFYGYTF